This T cell receptor beta chain was observed in a study of cytomegalovirus exposure and HLA in healthy donors. Study observations and caveats: With later analysis, a missense DCLRE1C variant became linked to TCR beta V- and J-gene trimming. Rare sequences made up most TCRs, while some public TCRs were found in many donors. Previously analyzed data showed that most TCR beta V segments were productive at a frequency of about 87% or about 30%.

In the PCR, 60 Vbeta and 13 Jbeta primers were used. Some clones are missing from TCRdb's copy, which holds only in-frame ones; the method was immunoSEQ multiplex PCR. The sample shows over 150,000 clones, around 79% of them seen only once. V dropped 4 bases and J dropped 4 bases, with 10 bases sitting between them. Germline values: CDR1 SGHAT, CDR2 FQNNGV. The CDR3 consists of 13 residues. Turning to this clone: Its antigen is not identified.

The origin of this receptor is a male donor in good health and CMV-seropositive. The V and J genes are TRBV11-2 and TRBJ1-2, with D uncertain. Sequenced input: PBMCs. The CDR3 spells CASSSGRGYGYTF. The CDR3 region has the DNA TGTGCCAGCAGCTCCGGACGGGGCTATGGCTACACCTTC.